Listed here is a single TCR beta chain. The sample comes from a study of cytomegalovirus exposure and HLA in healthy donors. This CDR3 has 14 residues. Losses at the gene ends were 3 bases for V and 9 bases for J; bases not matched to a gene: 7. The germline gives CDR1 SNHLY, CDR2 FYNNEI. Despite likely unrecorded immune exposures, the donors were nominally healthy at the time of sampling. 60 Vbeta and 13 Jbeta primers were used in PCR. Profiled with immunoSEQ multiplex PCR; TCRdb holds only in-frame clones, not every one. The table shows approximately 180,000 clones, with around 80% occurring only once.

Sequenced input: PBMCs. The chain couples TRBV2 to TRBJ2-1, with 8 bases lining up with TRBD2. This sequence originates from a woman aged 45-60 years in good health and CMV-seropositive. CDR3 nucleotide sequence: TGTGCCAGCAGTGAGAGACGGGGGGGCGCTGAGCAGTTCTTC. It encodes CASSERRGGAEQFF.